Given below is one TCR beta chain in context. Antigen specificity is unknown. The data derive from a study of cytomegalovirus exposure and HLA in healthy donors. Findings and limits, study-wide: Previous analysis showed most TCR beta V segments were productive about 90% or about 30% of the time. The study labeled around 160 TCR beta chains cytomegalovirus-associated.

PCR primers comprised 60 Vbeta and 13 Jbeta primers. The method was immunoSEQ multiplex PCR; TCRdb's version includes in-frame clones alone and lacks a portion of them. Of around 120,000 clones in the sample, 74% are singletons; the top ten hold 2.6%. The specimen was PBMCs. The receptor was isolated from a man aged 50 or older in good health and CMV-seropositive.

For the CDR3, the DNA is TGTGCCAGTAGCCGATCGGGACAGGGGCATCCACTCTATGGCTACACCTTC. This sequence encodes CASSRSGQGHPLYGYTF. V gene TRBV19 combines with J gene TRBJ1-2, with 10 bases aligning to TRBD1. The CDR3 is made up of 17 amino acids. From germline, CDR1 is LNHDA and CDR2 SQIVND (reference sequence). V was pared by 6 bases and J by 4 bases, with 14 bases of the junction left unmatched.